The clone carrying this TCR beta chain has only one observation. Its target is not known. The data were obtained in a study of follicular helper T cells after annual influenza vaccination. The CDR3 runs 14 residues. The V segment lost 4 bases and the J segment 4 bases; nucleotides outside the gene matches: 5. CDR1 is SGHRS and CDR2 is YFSETQ in the germline V gene. As to time point: 2014-2015 season, pre-vaccination. Some clones are missing from TCRdb's copy, which holds only in-frame ones; the method was immunoSEQ multiplex PCR. This table has 8,000 to 8,500 clones, 65% to 90% appearing once. Study outcomes and limitations: Plasmablast frequency change correlated with clonality change in ICOS+CD38+ cTfh.

This chain uses TRBV5-1 with TRBJ2-3; 8 nucleotides line up with TRBD2. The receptor was derived from an adult who received the influenza vaccine. This material consisted of CXCR5+ CD38- circulating T follicular helper cells from blood, taken on the day of influenza vaccination. Specified subset: circulating Tfh, non-naive CD4+CXCR5+PD-1+ (ICOS+CD38+ or ICOS-CD38-). The CDR3 nucleotides read TGCGCCAGCAGCAATCGGGGGGGCGCAGATACGCAGTATTTT. It yields the protein CASSNRGGADTQYF.